This T cell receptor (beta chain) was recorded in a study of cytomegalovirus exposure and HLA in healthy donors. General study findings and limits: Presence/absence comparisons presumed near-even sequencing depth among donors. Indistinguishable V segments such as TRBV6-2 and TRBV6-3 were excluded. Sequencing had likely introduced a cluster of highly shared sequence variants as an artifact. Altogether, 164 TCR beta chains were recorded as cytomegalovirus-associated.

As concerns this clone: Its matching antigen is unknown.

The CDR3 is 14 residues long. The V and J ends lost 6 bases and 0 bases respectively, with 9 bases between them. Germline V gene sequence: CDR1 MGHDK, CDR2 SYGVNS. With 60 Vbeta and 13 Jbeta primers, the PCR was carried out. This table comes from immunoSEQ multiplex PCR, and its TCRdb copy is limited to in-frame clones, with some not included. The repertoire includes some 200,000 clones, 76% of them detected once, and over 0.55% sits in the top ten. This rearrangement joins TRBV25-1 to TRBJ1-5; no firm D call. The sequence was obtained from a man between 18 and 29 years old in good health and CMV-seronegative. The sequencing sample was made of PBMCs. CDR3 nucleotides: TGTGCCAGCAGCCCTCGACTTAGCAATCAGCCCCAGCATTTT. This sequence encodes CASSPRLSNQPQHF.